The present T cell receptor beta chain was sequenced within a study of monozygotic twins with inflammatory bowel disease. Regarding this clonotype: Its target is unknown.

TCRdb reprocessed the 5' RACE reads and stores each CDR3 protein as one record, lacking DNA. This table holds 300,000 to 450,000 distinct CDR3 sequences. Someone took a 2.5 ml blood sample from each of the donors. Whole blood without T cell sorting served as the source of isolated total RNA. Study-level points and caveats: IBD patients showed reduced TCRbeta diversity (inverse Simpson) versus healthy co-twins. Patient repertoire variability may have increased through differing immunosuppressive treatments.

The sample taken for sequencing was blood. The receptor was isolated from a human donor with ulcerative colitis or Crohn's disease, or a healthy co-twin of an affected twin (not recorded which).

This chain's CDR3 is CGSSKKGNTIYF. The gene calls are TRBV21-1 and TRBJ1-3. TRBV21-1 constitutes a pseudogene. There are 12 residues in the CDR3.